This T cell receptor beta chain came from a study of T cell responses to AZD1222 COVID-19 vaccine. Notes on the study in general: Vaccine-related CD4 TCRs covered spike, predominating at 160-218 and 743-854. Among the donors, most were white British and more were female, and clonal diversity was possibly underestimated.

Only one count was recorded for this clone. Its specificity is not known. The germline gives CDR1 SEHNR, CDR2 FQNEAQ (reference sequence). V was clipped by 5 bases and J by 6 bases, with 20 bases between them. The CDR3 runs to 15 residues. Sequencing used immunoSEQ multiplex PCR; TCRdb keeps in-frame clones, though not all of them. The table includes 150,000 to 200,000 clones, about 90% detected once. This clonotype originated in an adult who received the MenACWY meningococcal vaccine as a control. The specimen comprised peripheral blood, sampled 28 days after the second dose of the MenACWY control vaccine. This rearrangement joins TRBV7-9 to TRBJ2-7; a weak D match, TRBD2 (7 bases). CDR3 residues: CASSSLGGAPVEQYF. CDR3 DNA: TGTGCCAGCAGCAGCCTTGGGGGGGCACCGGTCGAGCAGTACTTC.